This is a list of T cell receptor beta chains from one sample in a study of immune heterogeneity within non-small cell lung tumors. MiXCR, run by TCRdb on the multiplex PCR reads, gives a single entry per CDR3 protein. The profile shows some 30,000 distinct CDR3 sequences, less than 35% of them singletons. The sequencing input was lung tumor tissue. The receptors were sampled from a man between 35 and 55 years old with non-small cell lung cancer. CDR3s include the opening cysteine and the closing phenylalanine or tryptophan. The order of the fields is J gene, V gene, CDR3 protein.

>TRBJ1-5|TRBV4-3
CASSLGAGNQPQHF
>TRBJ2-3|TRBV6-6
CASSYRTGGTDTQYF
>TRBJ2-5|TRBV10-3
CAISLNSGRVRETQYF
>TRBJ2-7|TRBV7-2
CASSLVELPYEQYF
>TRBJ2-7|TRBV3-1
CASSRASYEQYF
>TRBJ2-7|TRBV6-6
CASSYSNYAGGNEQYF
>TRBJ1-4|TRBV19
CASSTSTGGEKLFF
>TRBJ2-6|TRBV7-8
CASSLGGQRANVLTF
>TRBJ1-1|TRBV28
CASGRANTEAFF
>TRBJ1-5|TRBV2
CASSERGNIKPQHF
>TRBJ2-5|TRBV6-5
CASSYGGGSEETQYF
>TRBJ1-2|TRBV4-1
CASSQEGGLYGYTF
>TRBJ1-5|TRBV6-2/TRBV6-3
CASRRDRASNQPQHF
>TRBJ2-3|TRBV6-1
CASRRDYSTDTQYF
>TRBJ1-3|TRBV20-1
CSGKDGYSGNTIYF
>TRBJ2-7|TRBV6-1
CVSSEGTLPTYEQYF
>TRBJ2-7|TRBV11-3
CVRSLEAGHEQYF
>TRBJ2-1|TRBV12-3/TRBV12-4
CASSSRQGVGGPVRYNEQFF
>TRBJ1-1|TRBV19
CASSITETGNTEAFF
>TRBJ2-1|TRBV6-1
CASTPEGGGLAREQFF
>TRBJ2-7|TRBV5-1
CASSLGDWPREQYF
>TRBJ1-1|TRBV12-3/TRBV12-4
CASSFVKSTEAFF
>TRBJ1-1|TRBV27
CASTGTGRTEAFF